This T cell receptor (beta chain) was captured in a study of beta chain features in type 1 diabetes. Overall study context: Healthy donors resembled patients in age, gender and cell yields. Whole-study findings and limits: It was among patients, rather than healthy donors, that naive, central memory and Treg TCRB repertoires appeared more similar. Among type 1 diabetes patients, VDJ junctions had fewer insertions and more deletions. In patients and controls equally, PCR might favor templates that are shorter.

This clone was counted between two and nine times. Antigen unknown. The CDR3 sequence is 16 residues long. Germline V gene sequence: CDR1 SGHRS, CDR2 YFSETQ. V was clipped by 4 bases and J by 7 bases; unmatched bases: 12. Expressed TCRB transcripts got sequenced, as all isolated RNA was reverse transcribed. The assay was immunoSEQ multiplex PCR, and TCRdb's table has in-frame clones only and misses some. Of 860,000 or so clones listed, 15% to 20% are singletons. This receptor was identified in a woman in her late teens or twenties in good health. The sequenced material came from naive CD4+ T cells from blood. J is TRBJ2-1 and V is TRBV5-1; 9 nucleotides align to TRBD1. The CDR3 nucleotides are TGCGCCAGCAGCCTAAACTACAGGGGGCGGACGAATGAGCAGTTCTTC. This gives the protein CASSLNYRGRTNEQFF.